Listed here are 5 T cell receptor beta chains from one sample, sequenced in a study of blood T cells in healthy people across ages. It was with a sample-barcoded 5' primer and a J-beta primer mix that a second PCR of about 6 to 11 cycles was run. Using its own MiXCR run on the 5' RACE reads, TCRdb lists one record per CDR3 protein. The sample lists 1.5 million to 2 million distinct CDR3 sequences, approximately 50% occurring once. The sequenced material came from blood. These receptors originate from a woman between 35 and 50 years old in good health.

The sample holds a few counts of this clonotype. CDR3 in amino acids: CSAQYVHQETQYF. CDR3 sequence (DNA): TGCAGTGCCCAATATGTCCACCAAGAGACCCAGTACTTC. The gene calls are TRBV20-1 and TRBJ2-5, with D hard to call. CDR1 and CDR2 (germline): DFQATT, SNEGSKA (reference sequence). The CDR3 sequence is 13 residues long. V gave up 6 bases and J gave up 0 bases, with 11 bases separating them.

This sequence joins TRBV7-9 and TRBJ1-2; 7 nucleotides line up with TRBD1. Per germline, CDR1 SEHNR and CDR2 FQNEAQ (reference sequence). The CDR3 is 14 amino acids. V lost 4 bases, J lost 5 bases, and 7 bases stayed unmatched. The CDR3 DNA reads as TGTGCCAGCAGCTACCGACAGGGCCCTTATGGCTACACCTTC. Translated, it gives CASSYRQGPYGYTF.

A few counts support this clonotype. The rearrangement links TRBV7-2 to TRBJ2-6, with 8 bases fitting TRBD1. CDR3 length equals 16 residues. J was trimmed by 2 bases and V by 3 bases; bases with no gene match: 3. Per germline, CDR1 SGHTA and CDR2 FQGNSA. CDR3 protein: CASSFRGQAGANVLTF. Here the CDR3 DNA reads TGTGCCAGCAGCTTCAGGGGGCAAGCTGGGGCCAACGTCCTGACTTTC.

Many counts were recorded for this clonotype. The V and J genes are TRBV29-1 and TRBJ1-1; D gene unclear. The CDR3 runs to 11 residues. V was cut by 0 bases and J by 7 bases, with 6 bases left in between. From germline, CDR1 is SQVTM and CDR2 ANQGSEA. The chain's CDR3 is CSVEESVEAFF. The CDR3 DNA reads TGCAGCGTTGAAGAGAGCGTTGAAGCTTTCTTT.

In its sample, this clonotype was seen many times. This chain joins TRBV28 and TRBJ2-7; D could derive from TRBD1 or TRBD2 (5 bases each). The CDR3 covers 15 residues. Trimming stripped 6 bases from V and 0 bases from J, with 15 bases between. Per the germline V gene, CDR1 is MDHEN and CDR2 is SYDVKM. The CDR3 reads CASSLGTASSYEQYF. CDR3 nucleotide sequence: TGTGCCAGCAGCCTAGGGACCGCTAGCTCCTACGAGCAGTACTTC.